Listed here are 30 T cell receptor beta chains from one sample, sequenced in a study of CD8 T cells in Susac syndrome. After extraction with the RNeasy kit, roughly 0.45 to 1 ug of the RNA was reverse transcribed using random hexamers. MiXCR, applied by TCRdb to the immunoSEQ multiplex PCR reads, yields one record per CDR3 protein. The sample comprises some 100,000 distinct CDR3 sequences, 95% of which are singletons, and 0.25% to 0.35% rests with the top ten. Sequenced: CD8+ T cells from PBMCs. These receptor sequences come from a human donor with Susac syndrome.

This sequence joins TRBV27 and TRBJ2-7; TRBD1 is a possible D gene (5 bases). This CDR3 has 14 residues. With 6 bases removed from V and 4 bases from J, the gap between germline ends came to 16 bases. Germline V gene sequence: CDR1 MNHEY, CDR2 SMNVEV (reference sequence). The DNA for the CDR3 is TGTGCCAGCAGCTCTGACAGACTTGGGTACGAGCAGTACTTC. Encoded protein: CASSSDRLGYEQYF.

V and J are TRBV9 and TRBJ2-3, with D possibly being TRBD1 (5 bases). Trimming left V 3 bases short and J 4 bases short, with 12 bases between. Germline-derived CDR1 and CDR2 are SGDLS and YYNGEE. This CDR3 has 14 amino acids. The CDR3 is CASSASWGADTQYF. The CDR3 region has the DNA TGTGCCAGCAGCGCAAGCTGGGGCGCAGATACGCAGTATTTT.

This chain joins TRBV7-9 and TRBJ2-5; 11 bases are a match to TRBD2. The CDR3 has 16 amino acids. The V and J ends lost 5 bases and 3 bases, in that order; junction bases with no gene match: 8. Per the germline V gene, CDR1 is SEHNR and CDR2 is FQNEAQ (reference sequence). The CDR3: CASSTHLAGGKETQYF. The CDR3 nucleotides are TGTGCCAGCAGCACCCACCTAGCGGGAGGAAAAGAGACCCAGTACTTC.

V usage is TRBV15 and J usage is TRBJ2-7; D is possibly TRBD1 (5 bases). CDR1 and CDR2 from the germline V gene are LNHNV and YYDKDF (reference sequence). The CDR3 has 14 amino acids. With 0 bases removed from V and 2 bases from J, the gap between germline ends came to 8 bases. The CDR3 protein is CATSREAGTYEQYF. Written as DNA, the CDR3 is TGTGCCACCAGCAGAGAAGCAGGGACCTACGAGCAGTACTTC.

V is TRBV6-5 and J is TRBJ1-2; D gene ambiguous. This CDR3 has 14 residues. Germline V gene lookup returns CDR1 MNHEY and CDR2 SVGAGI. V gave up 7 bases and J gave up 0 bases, with 12 bases separating them. The CDR3 bases are TGTGCCAGCACGGCGGCAGCTTCTAACTATGGCTACACCTTC. Protein: CASTAAASNYGYTF.

The chain is built from TRBV6-1 and TRBJ1-1; D gene unclear. Trimming cost V 8 bases and J 0 bases, with 7 bases left between them. CDR3 length: 12 residues. The germline V gene has CDR1 MNHNS and CDR2 SASEGT. The CDR3 region is CASQELNTEAFF. Here the CDR3 DNA reads TGTGCCAGCCAGGAGCTGAACACTGAAGCTTTCTTT.

The chain employs TRBV3-1 and TRBJ1-2, with 9 bases that match TRBD1. Germline V gene sequence: CDR1 LGHDT, CDR2 YNNKEL (reference sequence). The CDR3 length is 13 residues. Trimming cost V 1 base and J 6 bases; bases outside gene matches: 0. The CDR3 region is CASSQGTGDGYTF. The CDR3 DNA is TGTGCCAGCAGCCAAGGGACAGGGGATGGCTACACCTTC.

This chain uses TRBV4-1 with TRBJ2-7; a possible D gene is TRBD2 (6 bases). V lost 1 base and J lost 7, with 11 bases in between. The CDR3 contains 13 residues. Germline V CDR1 and CDR2: MGHRA, YSYEKL. The CDR3 is CASSQGLGREQYF. The CDR3 DNA follows: TGCGCCAGCAGCCAAGGGTTGGGGAGGGAGCAGTACTTC.

The chain uses TRBV25-1 and TRBJ1-2, with 10 bases lining up with TRBD1. The CDR3 contains 13 residues. Germline loops: CDR1 MGHDK, CDR2 SYGVNS. Germline trimming cut 10 bases from V and 4 bases from J; bases unmatched to any gene: 6. CDR3 in amino acids: CATWDRGTYGYTF. The DNA of the CDR3 is TGTGCCACCTGGGACAGGGGAACCTATGGCTACACCTTC.

The rearrangement links TRBV7-9 to TRBJ1-1; unclear D gene. Trimming left V 5 bases short and J 2 bases short, with 18 bases between. CDR1 is SEHNR, CDR2 FQNEAQ, per germline (reference sequence). The CDR3 runs 16 residues. CDR3 amino acids: CASSPGAVQRNTEAFF. In DNA form, the CDR3 reads TGTGCCAGCAGCCCCGGCGCGGTACAGCGAAACACTGAAGCTTTCTTT.

The chain has TRBV5-1 and TRBJ2-1; D is ambiguous. Looked up from germline, CDR1 is SGHRS and CDR2 is YFSETQ. The CDR3 covers 11 residues. Trimming shortened V by 4 bases and J by 6 bases, and 5 bases separated the two germline ends. CDR3 in amino acids: CASSVSNEQFF. CDR3 DNA: TGCGCCAGCAGCGTGAGCAATGAGCAGTTCTTC.

The chain couples TRBV14 to TRBJ1-3; D unresolved. CDR3 length equals 13 residues. Germline CDR1 reads SGHDN; CDR2 reads FVKESK. The V end lost 3 bases, the J end lost 8 bases, and 11 bases lay between the germline ends. CDR3 bases: TGTGCCAGCAGCCAGAGCTGGGGAGACACCATATATTTT. The encoded protein is CASSQSWGDTIYF.

The chain has TRBV20-1 and TRBJ2-3; 8 bases are shared with TRBD2. With 6 bases clipped from V and 3 bases from J, the junction kept 14 bases outside the gene matches. The CDR3 is 16 amino acids. Germline values: CDR1 DFQATT, CDR2 SNEGSKA (reference sequence). The CDR3: CSAHPFPAGVTDTQYF. CDR3 sequence (DNA): TGCAGTGCCCACCCTTTTCCAGCGGGAGTGACAGATACGCAGTATTTT.

The CDR3 loop is CASSMVGEQYF. In DNA form, the CDR3 reads TGTGCCAGCAGCATGGTCGGGGAGCAGTACTTC. The rearrangement uses TRBV7-9 and TRBJ2-7; no definite D call. CDR3 length equals 11 residues. Trimming cost V 5 bases and J 7 bases, with 9 bases left between them. The germline V gene encodes CDR1 SEHNR and CDR2 FQNEAQ (reference sequence).

The chain links TRBV12-3 or TRBV12-4 to TRBJ2-3; possibly TRBD2 for D (6 bases). This CDR3 contains 15 residues. Deletions cut 4 bases from V and 1 base from J, with 12 bases between. CDR3 in amino acids: CASSWSGGRTDTQYF. The CDR3 DNA reads TGTGCCAGCAGTTGGTCCGGGGGTCGCACAGATACGCAGTATTTT.

The chain links TRBV20-1 to TRBJ1-2, with 10 bases matching TRBD1. V trimming: 3 bases; J trimming: 2 bases; junction bases outside the gene matches: 12. Germline values: CDR1 DFQATT, CDR2 SNEGSKA (reference sequence). CDR3 length equals 17 residues. The CDR3 DNA reads TGCAGTGCTAGTCCCCCGTGGGGACAGGGGTCGAACTATGGCTACACCTTC. Residues: CSASPPWGQGSNYGYTF.

A single count supports this clonotype. This rearrangement joins TRBV2 to TRBJ1-1; D gene uncertain. The length of the CDR3 is 12 residues. The V end lost 6 bases, the J end lost 8 bases, and 13 bases lay between the germline ends. Germline V gene sequence: CDR1 SNHLY, CDR2 FYNNEI. The CDR3 is CASRTLGQEAFF. The DNA of the CDR3 is TGTGCCAGCAGGACCCTCGGCCAGGAAGCTTTCTTT.

The CDR3 DNA sequence: TGTGCCAGCAGAGGCGATCAGCCCCAGCATTTT. Translated, it gives CASRGDQPQHF. This chain uses TRBV28 with TRBJ1-5; D remains unclear. The CDR3 totals 11 residues. The V gene's germline CDR1 is MDHEN and CDR2 SYDVKM. Trimming pared 6 bases from V and 5 bases from J, leaving 5 bases between.

The rearrangement links TRBV27 to TRBJ1-2; D possibly corresponds to TRBD1 (5 bases). V was trimmed by 5 bases and J by 7 bases, leaving 14 bases between them. Germline CDR1 reads MNHEY; CDR2 reads SMNVEV (reference sequence). CDR3 length: 13 residues. CDR3: CASSTQGGSGYTF. The CDR3 region has the DNA TGTGCCAGCAGTACCCAGGGAGGGAGTGGCTACACCTTC.

This clonotype appeared a single time. The chain uses TRBV2 and TRBJ1-6; D is undetermined. This CDR3 has 16 amino acids. V lost 5 bases and J lost 2, with 13 bases in between. CDR1 and CDR2 from the germline V gene are SNHLY and FYNNEI. CDR3 sequence: CASSSLGGTYNSPLHF. The CDR3 nucleotides read TGTGCCAGCAGTTCCCTTGGCGGCACCTATAATTCACCCCTCCACTTT.

The chain joins TRBV6-5 to TRBJ1-1; the match to TRBD1 covers 9 bases. Germline V gene data show CDR1 as MNHEY and CDR2 as SVGAGI. The CDR3 has 13 amino acids. Trimming removed 6 bases from V and 6 bases from J; junction bases left unmatched: 5. The CDR3: CASSPTGGSEAFF. The CDR3 nucleotides read TGTGCCAGCAGCCCCACAGGGGGCTCTGAAGCTTTCTTT.

The chain employs TRBV4-1 and TRBJ2-7; unclear D gene. This CDR3 spans 16 amino acids. V lost 0 bases and J lost 5, with 17 bases in between. CDR1 is MGHRA, CDR2 YSYEKL, per germline. In DNA form, the CDR3 reads TGCGCCAGCAGCCAAGAAGGTCCCTCCGTGACGGACGAGCAGTACTTC. Its translation is CASSQEGPSVTDEQYF.

The J gene is TRBJ1-5, the V gene TRBV4-1, with D possibly being TRBD1 (5 bases). Germline values: CDR1 MGHRA, CDR2 YSYEKL. This CDR3 is 13 amino acids long. The ends were cut back, 3 bases at V and 6 bases at J, with 9 bases in the middle. CDR3 sequence reads: CASSQRGTQPQHF. In DNA form, the CDR3 reads TGCGCCAGCAGCCAGCGGGGCACTCAGCCCCAGCATTTT.

Only one count was recorded for this clonotype. This chain uses TRBV11-2 with TRBJ2-7; D gene uncertain. The CDR3 covers 15 residues. Germline loops: CDR1 SGHAT, CDR2 FQNNGV. Deletions cut 0 bases from V and 3 bases from J, with 12 bases between. CDR3 sequence reads: CASSLEVSADYEQYF. In DNA, the CDR3 is TGTGCCAGCAGCTTAGAAGTCTCAGCCGACTACGAGCAGTACTTC.

The chain uses TRBV6-1 and TRBJ1-5; a possible D gene is TRBD1 (5 bases). CDR3 size: 16 residues. Germline assignment: CDR1 MNHNS and CDR2 SASEGT. CDR3 coding DNA: TGTGCGCCCGTGGAAGGGGCCTTCCATAGCAATCAGCCCCAGCATTTT. Translation: CAPVEGAFHSNQPQHF.

This chain connects TRBV4-1 to TRBJ2-7, with D perhaps matching TRBD1 (5 bases). The germline V gene encodes CDR1 MGHRA and CDR2 YSYEKL. The CDR3 length is 13 residues. Trimming cost V 1 base and J 6 bases, with 10 bases left between them. The CDR3 region is CASSQGGWGEQYF. DNA of the CDR3: TGCGCCAGCAGCCAAGGGGGCTGGGGCGAGCAGTACTTC.

The V and J genes are TRBV29-1 and TRBJ2-7; 14 bases fit TRBD2. CDR1 and CDR2 from the germline V gene are SQVTM and ANQGSEA. Unmatched junction bases numbered 0, after V lost 0 bases and J lost 2 bases. This CDR3 has 15 amino acids. The CDR3 nucleotides read TGCAGCGTTGAAGAGGGACTAGCGGGAGCCTACGAGCAGTACTTC. It specifies CSVEEGLAGAYEQYF.

The rearrangement joins TRBV9 to TRBJ1-1, with D hard to call. Germline CDR1 is SGDLS and CDR2 is YYNGEE. This CDR3 is built from 12 residues. V lost 4 bases to trimming and J lost 4 bases, with 8 bases between them. The CDR3 protein is CASSPSTTEAFF. In DNA, the CDR3 is TGTGCCAGCAGCCCCTCCACCACTGAAGCTTTCTTT. The variable domain in full, with the rest retrieved from reference TRBV9 and TRBJ1-1, is DSGVTQTPKHLITATGQRVTLRCSPRSGDLSVYWYQQSLDQGLQFLIQYYNGEERAKGNILERFSAQQFPDLHSELNLSSLELGDSALYFCASSPSTTEAFFGQGTRLTVV.

CDR3: CASSPSQGPLNHNEQFF. The CDR3 DNA reads TGTGCCAGCAGCCCCTCCCAGGGTCCACTGAACCACAATGAGCAGTTCTTC. The V and J genes are TRBV11-2 and TRBJ2-1; a weak D match, TRBD1 (5 bases). The V end was cut by 5 bases, the J end by 5 bases, with 22 bases between. Germline V gene lookup returns CDR1 SGHAT and CDR2 FQNNGV. The CDR3 has 17 amino acids.

The chain has TRBV15 and TRBJ2-6, with D maybe TRBD1 (7 bases). CDR1 is LNHNV, CDR2 YYDKDF, per germline (reference sequence). Deletions cut 5 bases from V and 1 base from J, with 21 bases between. CDR3 size: 19 residues. The CDR3 reads CATSGIRGASASGANVLTF. CDR3 sequence (DNA): TGTGCCACCAGCGGGATCAGGGGGGCTAGCGCTTCTGGGGCCAACGTCCTGACTTTC.